Below, one T cell receptor (beta chain) is given with its context. The germline gives CDR1 SGHTS, CDR2 YDEGEE. This CDR3 is 15 amino acids long. V lost 0 bases and J lost 4; bases outside the gene matches: 3. Original data processing: Using reference gene primer amplification, nucleated cell counts were estimated. The data were produced by immunoSEQ multiplex PCR, yet TCRdb's version contains in-frame clones alone and is incomplete. That table is the source of V, J and clone size, and D and trimming were worked out from the DNA. The table includes 30,000 to 40,000 clones, 87% detected once. These data come from a study of blood T cell repertoires in COVID-19.

The sample comprised peripheral blood. The TCR originated in a man aged 55-75 years with acute or convalescent COVID-19. The chain couples TRBV5-8 to TRBJ2-1; the match to TRBD1 covers 8 bases. The DNA for the CDR3 is TGTGCCAGCAGCTTGGGACAGGGGTTATACAATGAGCAGTTCTTC. Protein sequence: CASSLGQGLYNEQFF. Supplemented by reference TRBV5-8 and TRBJ2-1, the full variable domain reads EAGVTQSPTHLIKTRGQQATLRCSPISGHTSVYWYQQALGLGLQFLLWYDEGEERNRGNFPPRFSGRQFPNYSSELNVNALELEDSALYLCASSLGQGLYNEQFFGPGTRLTVL.